This T cell receptor (beta chain) stems from a study of blood T cell repertoires in COVID-19. On the study more broadly: The United States, Italy and Spain were the sources of the acute and convalescent COVID-19 samples. The analysed material was cDNA or gDNA that came from T cells, B-cell-depleted T cells, or PBMCs.

In the original analysis: Amplification with reference gene primers provided the estimates of nucleated cell counts. Clones were sequenced by immunoSEQ multiplex PCR, and TCRdb holds only the in-frame ones, with some missing. The V and J calls and clone size were taken over from that table, and D and trimming were inferred from the DNA. The sample has 150,000 to 200,000 clones; approximately 90% are singletons. Per germline, CDR1 SGHVT and CDR2 SQSDAQ. The length of the CDR3 is 16 residues. V shed 3 bases, J shed 2 bases, and the junction held 7 bases outside the gene matches. This rearrangement joins TRBV7-4 to TRBJ2-7; 10 bases align to TRBD2. This TCR came from a man aged 18 to 29 with active or convalescent COVID-19. Material for sequencing was peripheral blood. CDR3 coding DNA: TGTGCCAGCAGCTTTCCTAGCGGGAGTAAGGCCTACGAGCAGTACTTC. This sequence encodes CASSFPSGSKAYEQYF.